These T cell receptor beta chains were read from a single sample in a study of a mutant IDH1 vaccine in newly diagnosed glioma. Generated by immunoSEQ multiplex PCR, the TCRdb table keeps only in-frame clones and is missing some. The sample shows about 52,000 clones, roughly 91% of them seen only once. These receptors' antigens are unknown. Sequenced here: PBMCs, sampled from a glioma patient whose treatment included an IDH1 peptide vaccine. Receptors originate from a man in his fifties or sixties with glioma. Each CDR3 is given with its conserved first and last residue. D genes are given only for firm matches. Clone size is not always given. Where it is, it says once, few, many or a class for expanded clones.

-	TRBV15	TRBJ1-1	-	TGTGCCACCAGCAGAGTTCAGGGGTTGCCTGAAGCTTTCTTT	CATSRVQGLPEAFF
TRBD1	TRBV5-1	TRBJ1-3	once	TGCGCCAGCAGCAACCGACAGGGCTCTGGAAACACCATATATTTT	CASSNRQGSGNTIYF
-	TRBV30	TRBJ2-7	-	TGTGCCTGGACCCCTTCGCATGGGATCTACAGGGAGGTCGAGCAGTACTTC	CAWTPSHGIYREVEQYF
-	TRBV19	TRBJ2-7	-	TGTGCCAGTCGATGGGGAATAGGGGACGACGAGCAGTACTTC	CASRWGIGDDEQYF
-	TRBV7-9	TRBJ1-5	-	TGTGCCAGCAGCTTAGATGGCTGGCCCCAGCATTTT	CASSLDGWPQHF
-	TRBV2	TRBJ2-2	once	TGTGCCAGCACCCCAGGGGCGAACACCGGGGAGCTGTTTTTT	CASTPGANTGELFF
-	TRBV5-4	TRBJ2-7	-	TGTGCCAGCAGCTCCTTGGAATTGGTACCCGGGACAAAATCCTACGAGCAGTACTTC	CASSSLELVPGTKSYEQYF
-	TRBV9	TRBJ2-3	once	TGTGCCAGCAGCATTAGCAGGGCGCACACAGATACGCAGTATTTT	CASSISRAHTDTQYF
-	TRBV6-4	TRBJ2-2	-	TGTGCCAGCAGTGACGGAACAGGGTCCGGGGAGCTGTTTTTT	CASSDGTGSGELFF
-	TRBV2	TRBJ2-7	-	TGTGCCAGCACCCGAAAGGGGAGCTACGAGCAGTACTTC	CASTRKGSYEQYF
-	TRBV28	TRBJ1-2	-	TGTGCCAGCAGTGAGGTCGATCCGGAGGGGGGTGGGGGCTACACCTTC	CASSEVDPEGGGGYTF
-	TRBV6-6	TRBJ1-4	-	TGTGCCAGCAGTTACTCCCAGGGCGTTGGAGGTGAAAAACTGTTTTTT	CASSYSQGVGGEKLFF